This T cell receptor (beta chain) was identified in a study of Ad26.COV2.S vaccination and SARS-CoV-2 variants. TCRdb keeps only in-frame clones here, not all; method: immunoSEQ multiplex PCR. The repertoire includes 320,000 or so clones, 75% to 90% of them detected once, and around 5.5% sits in the top ten. The V end lost 3 bases, the J end lost 6 bases, and 11 bases lay between the germline ends. This CDR3 spans 13 amino acids. Germline V gene data show CDR1 as LGHNT and CDR2 as FRNRAP. Treatment here: some 20 received Ad26.COV2.S at low or high dose, single or two shots; several received placebo; per-sample allocation not given. Specimens were obtained on day 63 following the first vaccine or placebo injection.

Sequencing used peripheral blood, obtained in a trial of Ad26.COV2.S vaccine versus placebo. The source of this sequence is a person aged 18-65 years who received the Ad26.COV2.S COVID-19 vaccine or a placebo. The chain uses TRBV12-5 and TRBJ1-2; D possibly corresponds to TRBD1 (5 bases). Here the CDR3 reads CASGFPQGDGYTF. CDR3 nucleotide sequence: TGTGCTAGTGGTTTCCCTCAGGGTGATGGCTACACCTTC.